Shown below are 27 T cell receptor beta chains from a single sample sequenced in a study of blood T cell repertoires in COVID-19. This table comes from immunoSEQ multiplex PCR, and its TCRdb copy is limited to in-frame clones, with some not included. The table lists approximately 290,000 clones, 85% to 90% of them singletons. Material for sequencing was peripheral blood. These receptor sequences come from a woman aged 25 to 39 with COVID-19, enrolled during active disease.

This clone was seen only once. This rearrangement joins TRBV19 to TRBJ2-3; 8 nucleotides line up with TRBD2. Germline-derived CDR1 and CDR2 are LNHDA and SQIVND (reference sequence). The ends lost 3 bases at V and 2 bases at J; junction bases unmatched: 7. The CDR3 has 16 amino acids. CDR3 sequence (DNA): TGTGCCAGTAGTATCGTTCTCGGGGGGGACACAGATACGCAGTATTTT. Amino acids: CASSIVLGGDTDTQYF. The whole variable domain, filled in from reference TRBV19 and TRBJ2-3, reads DGGITQSPKYLFRKEGQNVTLSCEQNLNHDAMYWYRQDPGQGLRLIYYSQIVNDFQKGDIAEGYSVSREKKESFPLTVTSAQKNPTAFYLCASSIVLGGDTDTQYFGPGTRLTVL.

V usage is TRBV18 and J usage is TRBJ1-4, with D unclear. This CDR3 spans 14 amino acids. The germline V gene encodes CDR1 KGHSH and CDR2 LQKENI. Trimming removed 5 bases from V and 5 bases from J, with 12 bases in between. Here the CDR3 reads CASSSREGNEKLFF. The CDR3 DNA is TGTGCCAGCTCATCCCGGGAAGGAAATGAAAAACTGTTTTTT.

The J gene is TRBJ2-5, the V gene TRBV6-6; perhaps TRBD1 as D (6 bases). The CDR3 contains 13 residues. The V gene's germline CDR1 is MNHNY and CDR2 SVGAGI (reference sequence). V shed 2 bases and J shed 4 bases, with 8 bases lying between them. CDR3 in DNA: TGTGCCAGCAGTTACCGAGGGGGAGAGACCCAGTACTTC. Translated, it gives CASSYRGGETQYF.

CDR3 sequence reads: CASSQRPTGSNEQYF. DNA for the CDR3: TGTGCCAGCAGCCAACGGCCGACAGGGAGCAACGAGCAGTACTTC. The chain links TRBV16 to TRBJ2-7, with 7 positions matching TRBD1. Germline loops: CDR1 KGHSY, CDR2 FQNENV. V lost 2 bases to trimming and J lost 5 bases; unmatched junction nucleotides: 9. The CDR3 loop spans 15 amino acids.

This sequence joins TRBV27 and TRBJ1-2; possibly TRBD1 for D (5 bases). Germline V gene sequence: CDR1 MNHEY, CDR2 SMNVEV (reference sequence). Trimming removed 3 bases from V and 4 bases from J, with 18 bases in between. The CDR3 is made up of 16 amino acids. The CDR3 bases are TGTGCCAGCAGTTTTGGGGCCTCTCCGGTGGGCTATGGCTACACCTTC. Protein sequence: CASSFGASPVGYGYTF.

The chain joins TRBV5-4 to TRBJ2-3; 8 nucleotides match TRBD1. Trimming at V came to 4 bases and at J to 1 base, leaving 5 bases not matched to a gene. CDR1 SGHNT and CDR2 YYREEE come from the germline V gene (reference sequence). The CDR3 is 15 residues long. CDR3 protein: CASSPGQGGTDTQYF. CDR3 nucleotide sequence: TGTGCCAGCAGCCCCGGACAGGGAGGCACAGATACGCAGTATTTT.

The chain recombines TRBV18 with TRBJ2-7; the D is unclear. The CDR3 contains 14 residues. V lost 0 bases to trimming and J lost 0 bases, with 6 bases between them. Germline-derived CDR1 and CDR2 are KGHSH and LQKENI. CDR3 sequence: CASSPPYSSYEQYF. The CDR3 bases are TGTGCCAGCTCACCACCGTACAGCTCCTACGAGCAGTACTTC. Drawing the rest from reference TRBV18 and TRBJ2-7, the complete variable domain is NAGVMQNPRHLVRRRGQEARLRCSPMKGHSHVYWYRQLPEEGLKFMVYLQKENIIDESGMPKERFSAEFPKEGPSILRIQQVVRGDSAAYFCASSPPYSSYEQYFGPGTRLTVT.

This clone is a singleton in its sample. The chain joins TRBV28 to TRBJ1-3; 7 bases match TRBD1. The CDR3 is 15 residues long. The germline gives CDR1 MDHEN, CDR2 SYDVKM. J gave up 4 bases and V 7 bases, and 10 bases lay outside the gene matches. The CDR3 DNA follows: TGTGCCAGCAACTCACAGGGGACGGGAGGAAACACCATATATTTT. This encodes CASNSQGTGGNTIYF.

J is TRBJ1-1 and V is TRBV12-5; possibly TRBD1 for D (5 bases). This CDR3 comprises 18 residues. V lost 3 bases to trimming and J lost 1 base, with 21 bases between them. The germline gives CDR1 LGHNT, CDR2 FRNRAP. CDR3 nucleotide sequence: TGTGCTAGTGGTTTAGGGGCATCAGCTCCCGGCGGGAACACTGAAGCTTTCTTT. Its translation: CASGLGASAPGGNTEAFF.

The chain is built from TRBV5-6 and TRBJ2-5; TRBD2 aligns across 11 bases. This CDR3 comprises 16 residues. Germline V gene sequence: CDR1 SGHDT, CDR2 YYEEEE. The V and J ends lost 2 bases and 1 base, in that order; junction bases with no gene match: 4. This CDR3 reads CASSLLAGAAQETQYF. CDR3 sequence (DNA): TGTGCCAGCAGCTTACTAGCGGGGGCCGCCCAAGAGACCCAGTACTTC.

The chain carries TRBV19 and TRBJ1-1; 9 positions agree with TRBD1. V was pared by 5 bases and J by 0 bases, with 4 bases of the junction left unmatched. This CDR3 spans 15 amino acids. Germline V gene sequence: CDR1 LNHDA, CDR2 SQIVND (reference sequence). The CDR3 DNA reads TGTGCCAGTAGTCTACAGGGGGCCCTGAACACTGAAGCTTTCTTT. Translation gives CASSLQGALNTEAFF.

This CDR3 is CASSVGAGAYEQYF. The CDR3 nucleotides are TGTGCCAGCAGCGTCGGGGCGGGGGCCTACGAGCAGTACTTC. V usage is TRBV9 and J usage is TRBJ2-7; 7 positions match TRBD2. The V gene's germline CDR1 is SGDLS and CDR2 YYNGEE. The CDR3 is 14 residues long. The J segment lost 2 bases and the V segment lost 2 bases, leaving 4 bases of the junction unmatched.

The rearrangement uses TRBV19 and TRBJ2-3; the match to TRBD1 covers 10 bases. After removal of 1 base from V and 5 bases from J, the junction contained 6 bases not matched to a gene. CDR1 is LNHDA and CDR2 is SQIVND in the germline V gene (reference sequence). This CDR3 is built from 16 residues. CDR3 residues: CASSIGGGQGIDTQYF. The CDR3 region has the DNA TGTGCCAGTAGTATAGGAGGGGGACAGGGGATAGATACGCAGTATTTT.

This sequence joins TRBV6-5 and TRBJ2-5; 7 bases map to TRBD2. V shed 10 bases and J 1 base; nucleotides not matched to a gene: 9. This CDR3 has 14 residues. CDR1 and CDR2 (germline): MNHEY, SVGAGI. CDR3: CAIDVGGVQETQYF. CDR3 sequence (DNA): TGTGCCATCGATGTTGGGGGGGTCCAAGAGACCCAGTACTTC.

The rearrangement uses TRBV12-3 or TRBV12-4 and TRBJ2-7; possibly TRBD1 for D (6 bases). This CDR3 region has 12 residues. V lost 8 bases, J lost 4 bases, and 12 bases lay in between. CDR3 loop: CASAPQGYEQYF. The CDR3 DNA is TGTGCCAGCGCTCCACAGGGATACGAGCAGTACTTC.

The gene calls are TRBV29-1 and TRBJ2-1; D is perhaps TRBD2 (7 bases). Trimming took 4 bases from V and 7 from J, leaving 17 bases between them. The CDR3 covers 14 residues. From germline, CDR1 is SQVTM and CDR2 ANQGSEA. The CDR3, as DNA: TGCAGCGTTGTCAGGGCGGGGGCGGGGAATGAGCAGTTCTTC. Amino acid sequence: CSVVRAGAGNEQFF.

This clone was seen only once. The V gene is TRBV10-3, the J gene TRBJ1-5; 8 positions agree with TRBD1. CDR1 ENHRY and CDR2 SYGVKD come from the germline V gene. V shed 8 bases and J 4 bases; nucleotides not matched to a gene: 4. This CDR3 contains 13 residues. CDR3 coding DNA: TGTGCCATCGGACAGGGCCATAATCAGCCCCAGCATTTT. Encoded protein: CAIGQGHNQPQHF.

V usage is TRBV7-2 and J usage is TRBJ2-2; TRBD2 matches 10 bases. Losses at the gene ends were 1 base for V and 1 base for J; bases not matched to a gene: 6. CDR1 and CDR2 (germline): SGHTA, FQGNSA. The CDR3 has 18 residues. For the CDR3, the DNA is TGTGCCAGCAGCTTAGAGATAGCGGGGGGTTTGAACACCGGGGAGCTGTTTTTT. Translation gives CASSLEIAGGLNTGELFF.

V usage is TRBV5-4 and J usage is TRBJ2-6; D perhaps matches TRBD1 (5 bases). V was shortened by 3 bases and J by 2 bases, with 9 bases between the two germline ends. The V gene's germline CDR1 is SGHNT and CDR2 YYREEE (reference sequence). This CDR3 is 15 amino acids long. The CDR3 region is CASSSAGTGANVLTF. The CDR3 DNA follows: TGTGCCAGCAGCTCTGCAGGGACTGGGGCCAACGTCCTGACTTTC.

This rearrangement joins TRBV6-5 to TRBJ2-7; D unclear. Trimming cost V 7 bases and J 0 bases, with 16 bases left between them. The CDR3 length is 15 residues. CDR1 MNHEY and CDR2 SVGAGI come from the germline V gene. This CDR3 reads CASKTGSESSYEQYF. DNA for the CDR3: TGTGCCAGCAAAACCGGGTCCGAAAGCTCCTACGAGCAGTACTTC.

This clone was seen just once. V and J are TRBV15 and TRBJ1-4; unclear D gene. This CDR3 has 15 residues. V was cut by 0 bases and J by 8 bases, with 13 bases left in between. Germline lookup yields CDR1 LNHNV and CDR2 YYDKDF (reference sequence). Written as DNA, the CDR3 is TGTGCCACCAGCAGAGATTCGGGGATTCGGGAAAAACTGTTTTTT. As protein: CATSRDSGIREKLFF.

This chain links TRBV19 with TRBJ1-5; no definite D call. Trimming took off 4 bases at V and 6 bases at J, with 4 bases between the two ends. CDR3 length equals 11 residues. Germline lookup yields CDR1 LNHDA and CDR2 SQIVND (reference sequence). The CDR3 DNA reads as TGTGCCAGTAGTAATATTCAGCCCCAGCATTTT. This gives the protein CASSNIQPQHF.

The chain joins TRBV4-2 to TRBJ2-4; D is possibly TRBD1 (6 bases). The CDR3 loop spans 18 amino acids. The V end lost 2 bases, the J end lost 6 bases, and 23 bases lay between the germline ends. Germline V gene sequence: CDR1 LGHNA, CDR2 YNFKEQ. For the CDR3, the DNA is TGTGCCAGCAGCCAATCCCCCCTGGGGGCAGGGTTGATAAACATTCAGTACTTC. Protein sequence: CASSQSPLGAGLINIQYF.

The CDR3 DNA reads as TGTGCCTGGAGTGGGCAGGGAAATCAGCCCCAGCATTTT. Its protein product is CAWSGQGNQPQHF. J is TRBJ1-5 and V is TRBV30, with a possible D match to TRBD1 (5 bases). The germline V gene encodes CDR1 GTSNPN and CDR2 SVGIG (reference sequence). The CDR3 loop spans 13 amino acids. V lost 1 base and J 4 bases, leaving 8 bases between the germline ends.

CDR3 region: CASSSLAGGETQYF. For the CDR3, the DNA is TGTGCCAGCAGCTCCCTAGCGGGGGGTGAGACCCAGTACTTC. V and J are TRBV5-5 and TRBJ2-5; 11 nucleotides agree with TRBD2. The CDR3 runs 14 residues. V dropped 3 bases and J dropped 5; count of bases not matched to a gene: 3. Germline V gene data show CDR1 as SGHKS and CDR2 as YYEKEE (reference sequence).

CDR3 loop: CASRLNEETQYF. The CDR3 region has the DNA TGTGCCAGCAGATTGAATGAGGAGACCCAGTACTTC. J is TRBJ2-5 and V is TRBV7-8; D unclear. The CDR3 loop spans 12 amino acids. V was shortened by 6 bases and J by 5 bases, with 10 bases between the two germline ends. Germline loops: CDR1 SGHVS, CDR2 FQNEAQ.

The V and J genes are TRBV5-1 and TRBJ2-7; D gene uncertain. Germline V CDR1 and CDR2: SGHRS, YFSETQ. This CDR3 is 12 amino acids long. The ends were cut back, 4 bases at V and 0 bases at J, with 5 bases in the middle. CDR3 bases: TGCGCCAGCAGCCCGGGCTCCTACGAGCAGTACTTC. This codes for CASSPGSYEQYF.